This T cell receptor (beta chain) was identified in a study of blood T cell repertoires in COVID-19. Study-level information: Samples came from the United States, Italy and Spain, spanning acute and convalescent COVID-19. PBMCs, B-cell-depleted T cells, or T cells provided the cDNA or gDNA that made up the material.

One Seattle source followed patients from active infection through their disease course. Authors' processing steps: Reference gene primers were amplified, and this amplification served to estimate nucleated cell counts. TCRdb's table, derived via immunoSEQ multiplex PCR, lists solely in-frame clones and lacks some. The D gene and trimming were derived from the DNA, and the V and J assignments and clone size from that table. The sample records fewer than 80,000 clones, around 80% being singletons. Unmatched junction bases numbered 6, after V lost 3 bases and J lost 2 bases. Germline V lookup: CDR1 MNHEY, CDR2 SMNVEV (reference sequence). This CDR3 region has 16 residues.

The rearrangement links TRBV27 to TRBJ1-4; 7 bases match TRBD1. The sample consisted of peripheral blood. This sequence originates from a man aged 55 to 70 with COVID-19, enrolled during active disease. The CDR3 loop is CASSLLVGGTNEKLFF. The CDR3 DNA reads TGTGCCAGCAGTTTGTTAGTAGGGGGCACTAATGAAAAACTGTTTTTT.